This TCR beta chain was sequenced in a study of T cells after yellow fever vaccination. General study results and limits: Clones that expanded after primary vaccination mostly reappeared after the booster (96% CD4, approximately 87% CD8).

TCRdb redid the calling of the 5' RACE reads with MiXCR, one entry per CDR3 protein. The sample has 400,000 or so distinct CDR3 sequences, around a tenth seen once; the top ten hold less than 20%. The CDR3 is made up of 15 amino acids. Trimming cost V 0 bases and J 4 bases, with 12 bases left between them. The germline gives CDR1 SGHVS, CDR2 FQNEAQ. This clonotype has ten or more counts. Its antigen is unidentified. The source is a man younger than 30 who received the YFV17D yellow fever vaccine. The material was PBMCs, obtained on the day of the first yellow fever vaccination. This rearrangement joins TRBV7-8 to TRBJ1-1; the D is unclear. CDR3 DNA: TGTGCCAGCAGCTTAGCATTTGGCAGCGCCACTGAAGCTTTCTTT. Amino acid sequence: CASSLAFGSATEAFF.